Listed here are 29 T cell receptor beta chains from one sample, sequenced in a study of T cell repertoires in cytomegalovirus infection. MiXCR, applied by TCRdb to the reads, yields one record per CDR3 protein. The sample includes about 900,000 distinct CDR3 sequences, roughly 30% seen only once; the top ten take roughly 13%. These receptors lack a known antigen. This specimen consisted of cultured CD8+ T cells from PBMCs, obtained from culture after CMV antigen stimulation. Receptors were obtained from a human donor in good health (CMV status not recorded). Some clones in this sample may be carry-over from other donors' samples.

The chain links TRBV6-1 to TRBJ2-4; D gene unclear. Germline-derived CDR1 and CDR2 are MNHNS and SASEGT. V gave up 2 bases and J gave up 6 bases, with 14 bases separating them. The CDR3 loop spans 15 amino acids. In DNA, the CDR3 is TGTGCCAGCAGTGAATATACGTCCATGCTAAACATTCAGTACTTC. Its translation is CASSEYTSMLNIQYF.

The rearrangement uses TRBV29-1 and TRBJ2-5, with 10 bases aligning to TRBD1. CDR1 and CDR2 from the germline V gene are SQVTM and ANQGSEA. J lost 3 bases, V lost 4 bases, and 8 bases had no gene match. The CDR3 covers 15 residues. The CDR3 spells CSVASGQGLEETQYF. The CDR3 region has the DNA TGCAGCGTTGCTTCGGGACAGGGGCTCGAAGAGACCCAGTACTTC.

The chain uses TRBV27 and TRBJ2-7; tentative D call: TRBD1 (6 bases). Between the trimmed V and J ends, which lost 6 bases and 3 bases, there was a span of 12 bases. CDR3 length: 13 amino acids. Germline-derived CDR1 and CDR2 are MNHEY and SMNVEV (reference sequence). The CDR3 reads CASRKTGYYEQYV. As DNA, the CDR3 is TGTGCCAGCAGGAAAACAGGGTACTACGAGCAGTACGTC.

This clonotype has at least ten counts. This rearrangement joins TRBV7-9 to TRBJ1-2, with TRBD1 identical over 7 bases. Per the germline V gene, CDR1 is SEHNR and CDR2 is FQNEAQ (reference sequence). The CDR3 extends over 16 amino acids. The junction had 13 bases not matched to a gene; V was cut back by 5 bases and J by 4 bases. DNA for the CDR3: TGTGCCAGCAGCCCTCGACGACAGGGTCTGATCTATGGCTACACCTTC. It specifies CASSPRRQGLIYGYTF.

Turning to this clonotype: A single base separates this from a much larger clone, so it may be a read error. The rearrangement links TRBV7-7 to TRBJ2-5; possibly TRBD1 or TRBD2 for D (6 bases each). The CDR3 extends over 15 amino acids. Germline V gives CDR1 SSHAT, CDR2 FNYEAQ (reference sequence). DNA for the CDR3: TGTACTAGCAGCTTTCGGGACACCGCCGGGGAGACCCAGTACTTC. Its protein product is CTSSFRDTAGETQYF. Together with reference TRBV7-7 and TRBJ2-5, the CDR3 gives the full variable domain: GAGVSQSPRYKVTKRGQDVTLRCDPISSHATLYWYQQALGQGPEFLTYFNYEAQPDKSGLPSDRFSAERPEGSISTLTIQRTEQRDSAMYRCTSSFRDTAGETQYFGPGTRLLVL.

J is TRBJ2-2 and V is TRBV27, with D possibly being TRBD1 (5 bases). Germline assignment: CDR1 MNHEY and CDR2 SMNVEV (reference sequence). Trimming stripped 10 bases from V and 4 bases from J, with 10 bases between. The CDR3 sequence is 12 residues long. The CDR3 spells CANRYLTGELFF. DNA of the CDR3: TGTGCCAACAGGTACCTCACCGGGGAGCTGTTTTTT.

This clonotype was detected only a few times. The chain carries TRBV7-9 and TRBJ1-5; D perhaps matches TRBD1 (6 bases). This CDR3 contains 15 residues. Germline loops: CDR1 SEHNR, CDR2 FQNEAQ (reference sequence). V was trimmed by 5 bases and J by 8 bases, leaving 19 bases between them. In DNA form, the CDR3 reads TGTGCCAGCAGCCTAGGGGGGCGGGTGATTGAGCCCCAGCATTTT. This encodes CASSLGGRVIEPQHF. Based on the CDR3 plus reference TRBV7-9 and TRBJ1-5, the full variable domain is DTGVSQNPRHKITKRGQNVTFRCDPISEHNRLYWYRQTLGQGPEFLTYFQNEAQLEKSRLLSDRFSAERPKGSFSTLEIQRTEQGDSAMYLCASSLGGRVIEPQHFGDGTRLSIL.

This clonotype occurred many times. The V gene is TRBV7-6, the J gene TRBJ1-2, with 10 positions matching TRBD1. This CDR3 has 16 residues. Germline trimming cut 1 base from V and 8 bases from J; bases unmatched to any gene: 10. In germline, CDR1 is SGHVS, CDR2 FNYEAQ. The CDR3 region is CASSLDGVTGGVGYTF. The CDR3 DNA sequence: TGTGCCAGCAGCTTAGATGGGGTGACAGGGGGCGTCGGCTACACCTTC.

This chain uses TRBV10-3 with TRBJ2-2, with 12 bases fitting TRBD2. The ends lost 3 bases at V and 6 bases at J; junction bases unmatched: 11. Per germline, CDR1 ENHRY and CDR2 SYGVKD. The CDR3 runs to 18 residues. The CDR3 reads CAISDGLAGSRGAGELFF. In DNA form, the CDR3 reads TGTGCCATCAGTGACGGACTAGCGGGGTCCAGAGGTGCCGGGGAGCTGTTTTTT.

The table lists this clonotype with a few counts. The genes are TRBV2 and TRBJ2-3, with TRBD1 matching 7 bases. The CDR3 loop spans 15 amino acids. The V gene end was trimmed by 8 bases and the J gene end by 0 bases; junction bases not matched to a gene: 8. The germline gives CDR1 SNHLY, CDR2 FYNNEI. The DNA of the CDR3 is TGTGCCAGCGGTCAGGGGGTTACTAGCACAGATACGCAGTATTTT. This gives the protein CASGQGVTSTDTQYF.

This clonotype was observed many times. The genes are TRBV7-6 and TRBJ2-1; the D is unclear. V was clipped by 1 base and J by 5 bases, with 6 bases between them. Looked up from germline, CDR1 is SGHVS and CDR2 is FNYEAQ. The CDR3 spans 13 residues. This CDR3 is CASSLGSDNEQFF. The CDR3 DNA reads TGTGCCAGCAGCTTAGGATCGGACAATGAGCAGTTCTTC.

This chain connects TRBV7-2 to TRBJ2-5; 11 nucleotides line up with TRBD1. This CDR3 spans 15 amino acids. Germline CDR1 SGHTA, CDR2 FQGNSA. After removal of 8 bases from V and 5 bases from J, the junction contained 10 bases not matched to a gene. The CDR3 sequence: CASGFGTGGSETQYF. In DNA, the CDR3 is TGTGCCAGCGGGTTCGGGACAGGGGGTTCCGAGACCCAGTACTTC. Full variable domain (outside the CDR3, taken from reference TRBV7-2 and TRBJ2-5): GAGVSQSPSNKVTEKGKDVELRCDPISGHTALYWYRQSLGQGLEFLIYFQGNSAPDKSGLPSDRFSAERTGGSVSTLTIQRTQQEDSAVYLCASGFGTGGSETQYFGPGTRLLVL.

This clonotype turned up a few times. The chain is built from TRBV27 and TRBJ1-6; D remains ambiguous. This CDR3 is built from 14 residues. Germline V CDR1 and CDR2: MNHEY, SMNVEV (reference sequence). V was shortened by 3 bases and J by 14 bases, with 17 bases between the two germline ends. The DNA of the CDR3 is TGTGCCAGCAGTTTTGCCGAAGACCCAAGGGCCCTCCACTTT. Translating it yields CASSFAEDPRALHF.

The J gene is TRBJ2-5, the V gene TRBV3-1, with D uncertain. V lost 0 bases to trimming and J lost 4 bases, with 9 bases between them. The CDR3 sequence is 14 residues long. Per the germline V gene, CDR1 is LGHDT and CDR2 is YNNKEL (reference sequence). The CDR3 DNA is TGTGCCAGCAGCCAAGATCAGAGAGCAGAGACCCAGTACTTC. It yields the protein CASSQDQRAETQYF.

The chain recombines TRBV19 with TRBJ2-7; D uncertain. This CDR3 spans 12 amino acids. V dropped 7 bases and J dropped 5 bases, with 12 bases sitting between them. CDR1 LNHDA and CDR2 SQIVND come from the germline V gene (reference sequence). The CDR3 reads CASISQDHEQYV. The CDR3 nucleotides are TGTGCCAGTATCAGCCAGGACCACGAGCAGTACGTC.

The chain uses TRBV6-2 or TRBV6-3 and TRBJ1-5; 7 nucleotides line up with TRBD1. With 6 bases clipped from V and 5 bases from J, the junction kept 7 bases outside the gene matches. Germline-derived CDR1 and CDR2 are MNHEY and SVGEGT. This CDR3 has 14 amino acids. The CDR3: CASRPGTVDQPQHF. The DNA for the CDR3 is TGTGCCAGCAGGCCCGGGACAGTTGATCAGCCCCAGCATTTT.

The V gene is TRBV6-1, the J gene TRBJ2-7, with D perhaps TRBD1 (6 bases). The CDR3 has 14 residues. CDR1 MNHNS and CDR2 SASEGT come from the germline V gene. V shed 6 bases and J shed 3 bases, with 15 bases lying between them. The CDR3 DNA is TGTGCCAGCAGGGACGGGGCAGGGGTCTACGAGCAGTACGTC. This codes for CASRDGAGVYEQYV.

The rearrangement uses TRBV20-1 and TRBJ2-1; 13 nucleotides match TRBD2. The CDR3 contains 18 residues. CDR1 is DFQATT and CDR2 is SNEGSKA in the germline V gene (reference sequence). V trimming: 1 base; J trimming: 0 bases; junction bases outside the gene matches: 6. Written as DNA, the CDR3 is TGCAGTGCTAGAGGGACTAGCGGGGGATACAGCTCCTACAATGAGCAGTTCTTC. This encodes CSARGTSGGYSSYNEQFF.

In this sample, this clonotype turned up a few times. This rearrangement joins TRBV7-2 to TRBJ2-5; D is tentatively TRBD1 or TRBD2 (5 bases each). The CDR3 extends over 17 amino acids. Trimming removed 3 bases at V and 0 bases at J, with 17 bases between. CDR1 and CDR2 from the germline V gene are SGHTA and FQGNSA. CDR3 sequence (DNA): TGTGCCAGCAGCTTCGGGACCTCCCTGGGGCACCAAGAGACCCAGTACTTC. It specifies CASSFGTSLGHQETQYF.

J is TRBJ1-1 and V is TRBV19; 9 nucleotides line up with TRBD1. J lost 0 bases, V lost 5 bases, and 7 bases had no gene match. CDR3 length equals 16 residues. In germline, CDR1 is LNHDA, CDR2 SQIVND (reference sequence). Written as DNA, the CDR3 is TGTGCCAGTAGTTCTCCACAGGGGGCAATGAACACTGAAGCTTTCTTT. Translating gives CASSSPQGAMNTEAFF.

The J gene is TRBJ2-7, the V gene TRBV6-2 or TRBV6-3, with D possibly matching TRBD1 (6 bases). The germline CDR1 and CDR2 sequences are MNHEY and SVGEGT. Trimming removed 5 bases from V and 9 bases from J, with 17 bases in between. CDR3 length: 13 amino acids. This CDR3 reads CASSQDSLDGQYV. DNA for the CDR3: TGTGCCAGCAGTCAGGACAGCCTGGATGGGCAGTACGTC.

The chain recombines TRBV6-2 or TRBV6-3 with TRBJ1-5, with 10 bases aligning to TRBD1. Germline CDR1 MNHEY, CDR2 SVGEGT. The CDR3 is 14 amino acids. The V segment lost 6 bases and the J segment 5 bases; nucleotides outside the gene matches: 4. This CDR3 reads CASRLGQGDQPQHF. The CDR3 nucleotides read TGTGCCAGCAGACTTGGACAGGGGGATCAGCCCCAGCATTTT.

The rearrangement uses TRBV6-8 and TRBJ2-7, with 9 nucleotides matching TRBD2. The germline V gene has CDR1 MNHGY and CDR2 SAAAGT. The V segment lost 0 bases and the J segment 4 bases; nucleotides outside the gene matches: 13. The CDR3 consists of 18 residues. CDR3 protein: CASSYSISGGGALYEQYF. The CDR3 DNA reads as TGTGCCAGCAGTTACTCGATATCAGGCGGGGGGGCCTTATACGAGCAGTACTTC.

This chain joins TRBV6-8 and TRBJ2-5; no reliable D call. V lost 10 bases and J 2 bases, leaving 14 bases between the germline ends. The CDR3 length is 13 residues. CDR1 and CDR2 (germline): MNHGY, SAAAGT. The CDR3 spells CAIRADPQETQYF. The CDR3 DNA follows: TGTGCCATCCGGGCCGACCCTCAAGAGACCCAGTACTTC.

In this sample, this clonotype turned up once. The rearrangement links TRBV6-6 to TRBJ1-2, with 7 nucleotides matching TRBD1. The CDR3 extends over 17 amino acids. Germline V gene sequence: CDR1 MNHNY, CDR2 SVGAGI (reference sequence). V lost 7 bases to trimming and J lost 1 base; unmatched junction nucleotides: 15. CDR3 nucleotides: TGTGCCAGCACCGACGACCTAGGGGGCAGCAGTAACTATGGCTACACCTTC. The encoded protein is CASTDDLGGSSNYGYTF.

This clonotype was found many times. This sequence joins TRBV7-9 and TRBJ2-1; no clear D gene. This CDR3 has 16 amino acids. The V gene lost 1 base and the J gene lost 2 bases, with 12 bases spanning the gap. The germline CDR1 and CDR2 sequences are SEHNR and FQNEAQ (reference sequence). This CDR3 is CASSLDEVVPYNEQFF. The CDR3 DNA is TGTGCCAGCAGCTTAGATGAGGTCGTACCCTACAATGAGCAGTTCTTC.

This clonotype was detected a few times. The chain has TRBV10-3 and TRBJ2-3, with 12 bases lining up with TRBD2. Germline V lookup: CDR1 ENHRY, CDR2 SYGVKD. With V trimmed by 2 bases and J by 5 bases, 8 bases remained unmatched. The CDR3 has 17 residues. In DNA, the CDR3 is TGTGCCATCAGTGAGCTAACTAGCGGGGGGCGAAGAGATACGCAGTATTTT. Translated: CAISELTSGGRRDTQYF.

The chain carries TRBV13 and TRBJ2-7; tentative D call: TRBD2 (6 bases). The CDR3 contains 15 residues. V was pared by 2 bases and J by 0 bases, with 11 bases between. CDR1 and CDR2 from the germline V gene are PRHDT and FYEKMQ (reference sequence). DNA for the CDR3: TGTGCCAGCAGCTTAAGTCGGGGGAGCTCCTACGAGCAGTACTTC. Residues: CASSLSRGSSYEQYF.

This clonotype appeared once. The chain carries TRBV29-1 and TRBJ2-3; D gene unclear. Germline loops: CDR1 SQVTM, CDR2 ANQGSEA. Trimming pared 0 bases from V and 8 bases from J, leaving 9 bases between. CDR3 length: 12 amino acids. The CDR3 coding sequence is TGCAGCGTTGAAGACGAGTCGGGTACGCAGTATTTT. This sequence encodes CSVEDESGTQYF.